These 28 T cell receptor beta chains were sequenced from one sample in a study of T cell responses to AZD1222 COVID-19 vaccine. Method: immunoSEQ multiplex PCR; TCRdb's copy keeps in-frame clones and lacks some. The sample has about 130,000 clones; roughly 90% are singletons. This specimen was peripheral blood, taken 28 days after the second AZD1222 dose. The receptors come from an adult who received the AZD1222 COVID-19 vaccine.

This clone was detected only once. The rearrangement joins TRBV27 to TRBJ2-2; 14 nucleotides align to TRBD2. CDR3 length equals 21 residues. Germline CDR1 is MNHEY and CDR2 is SMNVEV (reference sequence). With V trimmed by 2 bases and J by 5 bases, 16 bases remained unmatched. In DNA form, the CDR3 reads TGTGCCAGCAGTTTAATGGGCCAGGGAGTTCGGACTAGCGGGAGGACCGGGGAGCTGTTTTTT. Amino acid sequence: CASSLMGQGVRTSGRTGELFF.

The rearrangement links TRBV5-1 to TRBJ2-3, with TRBD2 matching over 7 bases. J gave up 0 bases and V 0 bases, and 7 bases lay outside the gene matches. CDR1 and CDR2 (germline): SGHRS, YFSETQ. This CDR3 contains 17 residues. Here the CDR3 DNA reads TGCGCCAGCAGCTTGGCCTCTAGCGGCACTAGCACAGATACGCAGTATTTT. It translates to CASSLASSGTSTDTQYF.

V gene TRBV6-6 combines with J gene TRBJ1-1, with D possibly being TRBD1 (6 bases). Trimming cost V 4 bases and J 4 bases, with 16 bases left between them. CDR1 is MNHNY, CDR2 SVGAGI, per germline (reference sequence). There are 15 residues in the CDR3. The CDR3 sequence is CASSFDQGRGTEAFF. The CDR3 coding sequence is TGTGCCAGCAGTTTTGACCAGGGGAGGGGCACTGAAGCTTTCTTT.

This rearrangement joins TRBV6-6 to TRBJ2-5, with TRBD2 identical over 12 bases. V lost 3 bases and J lost 5; bases outside the gene matches: 7. CDR3 length: 16 residues. CDR1 and CDR2 from the germline V gene are MNHNY and SVGAGI (reference sequence). The CDR3 is CASSYRTSGKAETQYF. CDR3 bases: TGTGCCAGCAGTTATAGGACTAGCGGGAAGGCGGAGACCCAGTACTTC.

The rearrangement uses TRBV12-3 or TRBV12-4 and TRBJ2-5, with D perhaps matching TRBD2 (6 bases). V dropped 8 bases and J dropped 4 bases, with 11 bases sitting between them. CDR3 length: 12 amino acids. As DNA, the CDR3 is TGTGCCAGCGGGAGGTCCGGAGAGACCCAGTACTTC. Protein product: CASGRSGETQYF.

This rearrangement joins TRBV28 to TRBJ1-5; 7 bases fit TRBD1. Trimming took 2 bases from V and 0 from J; bases not matched to a gene: 4. In germline, CDR1 is MDHEN, CDR2 SYDVKM. CDR3 length: 16 residues. The CDR3 DNA sequence: TGTGCCAGCAGTTTACCTTGGACAGGTAGCAATCAGCCCCAGCATTTT. Its protein is CASSLPWTGSNQPQHF.

The chain links TRBV18 to TRBJ2-2; D perhaps matches TRBD1 (5 bases). The CDR3 has 15 residues. CDR1 is KGHSH, CDR2 LQKENI, per germline. Trimming removed 1 base from V and 5 bases from J, with 11 bases in between. For the CDR3, the DNA is TGTGCCAGCTCACCACAGACAGTGGGGACCGGGGAGCTGTTTTTT. It encodes CASSPQTVGTGELFF.

The chain employs TRBV6-5 and TRBJ1-2, with D maybe TRBD1 (5 bases). Germline V gives CDR1 MNHEY, CDR2 SVGAGI. V lost 2 bases and J lost 2, with 15 bases in between. CDR3 size: 16 residues. The CDR3, as DNA: TGTGCCAGCAGTTACGCGCGGGGCAGAGAAAACTATGGCTACACCTTC. Protein: CASSYARGRENYGYTF.

This clone appeared once. V gene TRBV28 combines with J gene TRBJ2-7; 10 nucleotides align to TRBD1. Unmatched junction bases numbered 13, after V lost 4 bases and J lost 4 bases. The CDR3 runs 17 residues. CDR1 MDHEN and CDR2 SYDVKM come from the germline V gene. This CDR3 is CASSWSAGDRGGYEQYF. CDR3 sequence (DNA): TGTGCCAGCAGTTGGAGTGCGGGGGACAGGGGAGGGTACGAGCAGTACTTC.

The rearrangement links TRBV28 to TRBJ2-3; tentative D call: TRBD2 (6 bases). Trimming took 3 bases from V and 0 from J, leaving 13 bases between them. The CDR3 contains 16 residues. Germline CDR1 and CDR2: MDHEN and SYDVKM. The CDR3 region has the DNA TGTGCCAGCAGTTTCTCCCCTCGGGAGAGCACAGATACGCAGTATTTT. This sequence encodes CASSFSPRESTDTQYF.

V gene TRBV5-1 combines with J gene TRBJ2-6; D gene uncertain. Germline CDR1 SGHRS, CDR2 YFSETQ. With 0 bases removed from V and 2 bases from J, the gap between germline ends came to 3 bases. This CDR3 spans 14 amino acids. Written as DNA, the CDR3 is TGCGCCAGCAGCTTGGTGCCTGGGGCCAACGTCCTGACTTTC. It translates to CASSLVPGANVLTF.

The chain links TRBV29-1 to TRBJ2-1; D unresolved. Germline CDR1 is SQVTM and CDR2 is ANQGSEA. This CDR3 is built from 14 residues. Trimming removed 2 bases at V and 0 bases at J, with 8 bases between. The CDR3 loop reads CSVETTSSYNEQFF. CDR3 bases: TGCAGCGTTGAAACTACGAGCTCCTACAATGAGCAGTTCTTC.

The chain recombines TRBV6-5 with TRBJ1-1; D not resolved. Germline CDR1 is MNHEY and CDR2 is SVGAGI. There are 11 residues in the CDR3. Trimming cost V 2 bases and J 10 bases, with 8 bases left between them. CDR3 nucleotides: TGTGCCAGCAGTTACGGCCCCTTAGCTTTCTTT. Encoded protein: CASSYGPLAFF.

V gene TRBV5-1 combines with J gene TRBJ2-7, with D hard to call. V lost 0 bases, J lost 3 bases, and 13 bases lay in between. The CDR3 length is 15 residues. Germline loops: CDR1 SGHRS, CDR2 YFSETQ. CDR3 DNA sequence: TGCGCCAGCAGCTTGGGACGGAGTCAACTCTACGAGCAGTACTTC. Translation gives CASSLGRSQLYEQYF.

This rearrangement joins TRBV2 to TRBJ1-2; D is perhaps TRBD1 (6 bases). V lost 5 bases and J 2 bases, leaving 21 bases between the germline ends. Per the germline V gene, CDR1 is SNHLY and CDR2 is FYNNEI. This CDR3 has 17 amino acids. Written as DNA, the CDR3 is TGTGCCAGCAGTTTTCTCCGGGACACCCCGACGAACTATGGCTACACCTTC. This codes for CASSFLRDTPTNYGYTF.

The chain uses TRBV5-1 and TRBJ2-5; tentatively, D is TRBD2 (5 bases). The germline V gene encodes CDR1 SGHRS and CDR2 YFSETQ. V lost 5 bases, J lost 5 bases, and 19 bases lay in between. The CDR3 loop spans 15 amino acids. The CDR3 DNA sequence: TGCGCCAGCAGATTAGGAGGCGGAGGCGGGGAGACCCAGTACTTC. This codes for CASRLGGGGGETQYF.

There are a few counts of this clone. This CDR3 is CASSPRTRGNSPLHF. The CDR3 nucleotides are TGTGCCAGCAGCCCCAGGACCCGAGGGAATTCACCCCTCCACTTT. This chain uses TRBV9 with TRBJ1-6; D remains ambiguous. This CDR3 region has 15 residues. V lost 4 bases and J 7 bases, leaving 15 bases between the germline ends. Germline V CDR1 and CDR2: SGDLS, YYNGEE.

The chain links TRBV19 to TRBJ1-2; D not certain. V was trimmed by 5 bases and J by 5 bases, leaving 9 bases between them. The germline CDR1 and CDR2 sequences are LNHDA and SQIVND (reference sequence). The CDR3 runs 12 residues. The CDR3 sequence: CASSQDGYGYTF. In DNA, the CDR3 is TGTGCCAGTAGTCAGGACGGGTATGGCTACACCTTC.

This chain joins TRBV7-2 and TRBJ2-2; D is perhaps TRBD2 (5 bases). Germline V gene lookup returns CDR1 SGHTA and CDR2 FQGNSA. CDR3 size: 18 residues. Trimming shortened V by 1 base and J by 5 bases, and 20 bases separated the two germline ends. CDR3: CASSLDGLVGSRTGELFF. The CDR3 region has the DNA TGTGCCAGCAGCTTAGACGGACTGGTGGGATCGAGAACCGGGGAGCTGTTTTTT.

The V call is TRBV18, the J call TRBJ1-5; 7 bases match TRBD1. CDR1 is KGHSH and CDR2 is LQKENI in the germline V gene. This CDR3 contains 12 residues. Trimming at V came to 4 bases and at J to 6 bases, leaving 0 bases not matched to a gene. The CDR3 DNA follows: TGTGCCAGCTCACAGGGGGCTCAGCCCCAGCATTTT. Protein product: CASSQGAQPQHF.

V gene TRBV6-5 combines with J gene TRBJ1-2; tentatively, D is TRBD1 (6 bases). Trimming took off 4 bases at V and 7 bases at J, with 13 bases between the two ends. Germline V lookup: CDR1 MNHEY, CDR2 SVGAGI. There are 13 residues in the CDR3. This CDR3 reads CASSSLGAGGYTF. CDR3 nucleotide sequence: TGTGCCAGCAGTTCCCTGGGGGCGGGTGGCTACACCTTC.

The V gene is TRBV24-1, the J gene TRBJ1-2; D possibly corresponds to TRBD1 (5 bases). Looked up from germline, CDR1 is KGHDR and CDR2 is SFDVKD. V lost 2 bases to trimming and J lost 6 bases, with 12 bases between them. CDR3 length equals 14 residues. The CDR3 sequence: CATSDSGEVNGYTF. The CDR3 region has the DNA TGTGCCACCAGTGATTCGGGGGAGGTAAATGGCTACACCTTC.

This sequence joins TRBV5-1 and TRBJ2-1; TRBD2 aligns across 15 bases. The V gene's germline CDR1 is SGHRS and CDR2 YFSETQ. V lost 4 bases to trimming and J lost 8 bases; unmatched junction nucleotides: 4. The CDR3 loop spans 15 amino acids. As DNA, the CDR3 is TGCGCCAGCAGCCGGACTAGCGGGAGGGCCCATGAGCAGTTCTTC. As protein: CASSRTSGRAHEQFF. Filled out from reference TRBV5-1 and TRBJ2-1, the complete variable domain reads KAGVTQTPRYLIKTRGQQVTLSCSPISGHRSVSWYQQTPGQGLQFLFEYFSETQRNKGNFPGRFSGRQFSNSRSEMNVSTLELGDSALYLCASSRTSGRAHEQFFGPGTRLTVL.

There are a few counts of this clone. The chain has TRBV6-2 or TRBV6-3 and TRBJ2-1, with 9 bases fitting TRBD1. The CDR3 sequence is 14 residues long. Trimming removed 4 bases from V and 6 bases from J; junction bases left unmatched: 4. Germline CDR1 reads MNHEY; CDR2 reads SVGEGT. In DNA form, the CDR3 reads TGTGCCAGCAGTTTGGAGACAGGGGGCAATGAGCAGTTCTTC. This translates into CASSLETGGNEQFF.

The chain joins TRBV6-4 to TRBJ2-3; TRBD2 is a possible D gene (5 bases). Germline CDR1 and CDR2: MRHNA and SNTAGT. This CDR3 comprises 14 residues. Trimming pared 3 bases from V and 3 bases from J, leaving 10 bases between. CDR3 coding DNA: TGTGCCAGCAGTGAGAGGGCCGCAACAGATACGCAGTATTTT. Encoded protein: CASSERAATDTQYF.

Worth noting for this clone: One junction end does not reproduce the germline sequence, and a read error may be involved. This chain joins TRBV9 and TRBJ2-2; D gene ambiguous. CDR1 is SGDLS and CDR2 is YYNGEE in the germline V gene. This CDR3 is built from 14 residues. The chain's CDR3 is CARSPRLDTGELFF. The DNA of the CDR3 is TGTGCCCGCAGCCCACGACTGGACACCGGGGAGCTGTTTTTT.

The gene calls are TRBV3-1 (or the pseudogene TRBV3-2) and TRBJ1-3; TRBD1 is a possible D gene (6 bases). V lost 5 bases to trimming and J lost 0 bases, with 11 bases between them. Germline lookup yields CDR1 LGHDT and CDR2 YNNKEL (reference sequence). The CDR3 totals 15 residues. The CDR3 region has the DNA TGTGCCAGCAGCTCTTGGACAGCCTCTGGAAACACCATATATTTT. It yields the protein CASSSWTASGNTIYF.

The rearrangement links TRBV10-3 to TRBJ1-2; D not certain. The V gene's germline CDR1 is ENHRY and CDR2 SYGVKD. Trimming took off 2 bases at V and 8 bases at J, with 15 bases between the two ends. The CDR3 length is 14 residues. As DNA, the CDR3 is TGTGCCATCAGTGAGCGTAGGGCCAGCGTGGGCTACACCTTC. Translating it yields CAISERRASVGYTF.